The rows below give T cell receptor beta chains drawn from one sample of a study of shared clonotypes between healthy human individuals. Data came from immunoSEQ multiplex PCR; TCRdb stores just in-frame clones and leaves some out. The table records about 600,000 clones, roughly 98% of them present only once. What was sequenced was naive CD8+ T cells sorted from blood. The receptors originated from a man aged 25-40 years in good health. The CDR3 runs from the conserved cysteine through the conserved F or W. D genes are given only for firm matches. Rows may omit the clone size; those that give it use once, few, many or a size class.

v_call	d_call	clone_size	j_call	cdr3_nt	cdr3_aa
TRBV2	.	.	TRBJ2-5	TGTGCCAGCACCCCGGGACCCCTAGGGGAGACCCAGTACTTC	CASTPGPLGETQYF
TRBV7-6	TRBD2	.	TRBJ2-7	TGTGCCAGCAGCTTAGAGAGCGGGAGTCCCAACGAGCAGTACTTC	CASSLESGSPNEQYF
TRBV7-7	TRBD2	.	TRBJ2-1	TGTGCCAGCAGCTTAGGTAATAGCGGGGGTAATGAGCAGTTCTTC	CASSLGNSGGNEQFF
TRBV13	TRBD2	.	TRBJ2-1	TGTGCCAGCAGCGTCCTAGCGGGATCCTACAATGAGCAGTTCTTC	CASSVLAGSYNEQFF
TRBV2	.	once	TRBJ2-5	TGTGCCAGCAGTGAAGCGGCAGAGACCCAGTACTTC	CASSEAAETQYF
TRBV2	.	.	TRBJ2-5	TGTGCCAGCAGTGATTTGGGGTCAGAGACCCAGTACTTC	CASSDLGSETQYF
TRBV29-1	.	.	TRBJ1-2	TGCAGCGTTGAAGAGGCAGGAAATTATGGCTACACCTTC	CSVEEAGNYGYTF
TRBV7-9	TRBD1	.	TRBJ2-7	TGTGCCAGCAGCCTCAGACAGGGTAAGGCCTACGAGCAGTACTTC	CASSLRQGKAYEQYF
TRBV28	.	.	TRBJ2-7	TGTGCCAGCAGTTTATTAGGGGGACACGCCTACGAGCAGTACTTC	CASSLLGGHAYEQYF
TRBV7-9	.	.	TRBJ1-2	TGTGCCAGCAGCTCCTCTATTTGGACAGCCGCGGTTAACTATGGCTACACCTTC	CASSSSIWTAAVNYGYTF
TRBV7-7	.	.	TRBJ1-5	TGTGCCAGCAGCTCCAGGTGGAATTCTGGCAATCAGCCCCAGCATTTT	CASSSRWNSGNQPQHF
TRBV5-4	.	.	TRBJ2-4	TGTGCCAGCAGCTCGGATTTTTCCCCTATTCAGTACTTC	CASSSDFSPIQYF
TRBV7-9	.	.	TRBJ2-1	TGTGCCAGCAGCCCGAGTCGGGGCCAGGGCCTTGATGAGCAGTTCTTC	CASSPSRGQGLDEQFF
TRBV28	TRBD1	once	TRBJ1-5	TGTGCCAGCAGTTTATGGGCAGGGGGCGATCACCATCAGCCCCAGCATTTT	CASSLWAGGDHHQPQHF
TRBV27	TRBD1	once	TRBJ1-5	TGTGCCAGCAGTCGGGACAGGGACGGCAATCAGCCCCAGCATTTT	CASSRDRDGNQPQHF
TRBV27	.	.	TRBJ1-2	TGTGCCAGCAGTTTCTCGGTGAACTATGGCTACACCTTC	CASSFSVNYGYTF
TRBV27	.	.	TRBJ2-2	TGTGCCAGCAGCCTGGCTGGCCGGGAGCTGTTTTTT	CASSLAGRELFF
TRBV27	TRBD1	.	TRBJ2-7	TGTGCCAGCAGTTATTCTGCCGGGACAGGGTACGAGCAGTACTTC	CASSYSAGTGYEQYF
TRBV7-9	TRBD2	.	TRBJ2-1	TGTGCCAGCAGCTGGACTAGCGGGGATTACAATGAGCAGTTCTTC	CASSWTSGDYNEQFF
TRBV6-1	TRBD2	.	TRBJ2-7	TGTGCCAGCAGTGAGGGACTAGCGATCTCCTACGAGCAGTACTTC	CASSEGLAISYEQYF
TRBV28	.	once	TRBJ2-3	TGTGCCAGCAGTTTAGAGCAACGGGGAGGAATAAGGTATTTT	CASSLEQRGGIRYF
TRBV6-1	.	.	TRBJ1-5	TGTGCCAGCAGTGAAGGTCGCCACTTTGGGGATCAGCCCCAGCATTTT	CASSEGRHFGDQPQHF
TRBV7-9	.	.	TRBJ2-7	TGTGCCAGCAGCCCGGGGGTCACCTACGAGCAGTACTTC	CASSPGVTYEQYF
TRBV5-1	.	.	TRBJ2-2	TGCGCCAGCAGCGTGACAGGAGACACCGGGGAGCTGTTTTTT	CASSVTGDTGELFF
TRBV29-1	.	.	TRBJ1-2	TGCAGCGTTGAGGGGGGAAACTCCTATGGCTACACCTTC	CSVEGGNSYGYTF
TRBV2	.	.	TRBJ2-3	TGTGCCAGCAGTGGGATGGGACATATCCCGTCGGCAGATACGCAGTATTTT	CASSGMGHIPSADTQYF
TRBV2	.	.	TRBJ2-3	TGTGCCAGCAGTGAAGGGGTAAGGGGTCCGGATAACCCCCCAGATACGCAGTATTTT	CASSEGVRGPDNPPDTQYF
TRBV27	.	once	TRBJ2-1	TGTGCCAGCAGCAATAATGGACATGATTCCTACAATGAGCAGTTCTTC	CASSNNGHDSYNEQFF
TRBV7-8	TRBD1	.	TRBJ2-7	TGTGCCAGCAGCACCGGGACAGGATACGGTCGATACGAGCAGTACTTC	CASSTGTGYGRYEQYF
TRBV28	.	.	TRBJ2-1	TGTGCCAGCAGCCCAAACCGACTCACCGGGAGCTCCTACAATGAGCAGTTCTTC	CASSPNRLTGSSYNEQFF
TRBV9	.	.	TRBJ2-3	TGTGCCAGCAGCGAAGGGCCCCACTCTAGCACAGATACGCAGTATTTT	CASSEGPHSSTDTQYF
TRBV10-3	TRBD2	once	TRBJ2-1	TGTGCCATCAGTCTCATAGCGGGAGGGCTGGCCGATGAGCAGTTCTTC	CAISLIAGGLADEQFF
TRBV11-2	.	.	TRBJ2-7	TGTGCCAGCAGCTTAGCGGGCTACGAGCAGTACTTC	CASSLAGYEQYF
TRBV2	.	.	TRBJ2-5	TGTGCCAGCAGACTCCAAGAGACCCAGTACTTC	CASRLQETQYF
TRBV28	TRBD1	.	TRBJ1-5	TGTGCCAGCAGTTGGGACAGCCCGATCAAGCCCCAGCATTTT	CASSWDSPIKPQHF
TRBV11-3	.	.	TRBJ2-1	TGTGCCAGCAGCTTAGGGTACGATAAGGAGGATTTAAATGAGCAGTTCTTC	CASSLGYDKEDLNEQFF
TRBV30	.	.	TRBJ1-5	TGTGCCTGGAGTGAAGTGGGGGGCAATCAGCCCCAGCATTTT	CAWSEVGGNQPQHF
TRBV5-1	TRBD2	once	TRBJ2-2	TGCGCCAGCAGCTTCCTCGGGAGGTTGGGCTTCACCGGGGAGCTGTTTTTT	CASSFLGRLGFTGELFF
TRBV6-6	.	once	TRBJ2-5	TGTGCCAGCACTCCCGAGGGTCGGAGAAGAGAGACCCAGTACTTC	CASTPEGRRRETQYF
TRBV18	TRBD2	.	TRBJ2-1	TGTGCCAGCTCACCCGCCCCGGGGACTAGCGGGAGCGGGTGGGCCTACAATGAGCAGTTCTTC	CASSPAPGTSGSGWAYNEQFF
TRBV29-1	TRBD1	.	TRBJ2-1	TGCAGCGCCGGACCAGGACAGGGCTACAATGAGCAGTTCTTC	CSAGPGQGYNEQFF
TRBV9	.	.	TRBJ2-4	TGTGCCAGCAGCGTTAAGGGATTACTAGCCAAAAACATTCAGTACTTC	CASSVKGLLAKNIQYF
TRBV28	.	.	TRBJ2-3	TGTGCCAGCAGTTGGTCAGGACCTAGCACAGATACGCAGTATTTT	CASSWSGPSTDTQYF
TRBV7-9	TRBD1	.	TRBJ1-5	TGTGCCAGCAGCTCAAACAGGGGAGTCAATCAGCCCCAGCATTTT	CASSSNRGVNQPQHF
TRBV28	.	.	TRBJ2-7	TGTGCCAGCGGTGGGGCCACCTACGAGCAGTACTTC	CASGGATYEQYF
TRBV7-9	.	.	TRBJ1-5	TGTGCCAGCAGCCCATCCTCGGCGGTGAGCAATCAGCCCCAGCATTTT	CASSPSSAVSNQPQHF
TRBV27	TRBD1	.	TRBJ2-5	TGTGCCAGCAGGCCAACCCTCACAGGGGTAGAGACCCAGTACTTC	CASRPTLTGVETQYF
TRBV5-1	TRBD2	.	TRBJ2-1	TGCGCCAGCAGCTTTACAAATCTAGCGGGAGCATACAATGAGCAGTTCTTC	CASSFTNLAGAYNEQFF
TRBV28	TRBD1	.	TRBJ2-1	TGTGCCAGCAGTTTAAAGGGGGCATGGGGCGGCTTTGGGAATGAGCAGTTCTTC	CASSLKGAWGGFGNEQFF
TRBV7-9	.	.	TRBJ1-1	TGTGCCAGCAGCGCGGACAGTAGTGAAGCTTTCTTT	CASSADSSEAFF
TRBV5-1	.	.	TRBJ2-1	TGCGCCAGCAGCCTAACAGGTTCAAGCTCCTACAATGAGCAGTTCTTC	CASSLTGSSSYNEQFF
TRBV2	.	once	TRBJ1-2	TGTGCCAGCAGTGAAATGGCGAGGGCAGCCTATGGCTACACCTTC	CASSEMARAAYGYTF
TRBV28	.	.	TRBJ2-1	TGTGCCAGCAGCCTGGCTGTGACCTACAATGAGCAGTTCTTC	CASSLAVTYNEQFF
TRBV7-9	.	.	TRBJ1-2	TGTGCCAGCTTCTCGCTGCCCGGTTCCAATCGCGGCTACACCTTC	CASFSLPGSNRGYTF